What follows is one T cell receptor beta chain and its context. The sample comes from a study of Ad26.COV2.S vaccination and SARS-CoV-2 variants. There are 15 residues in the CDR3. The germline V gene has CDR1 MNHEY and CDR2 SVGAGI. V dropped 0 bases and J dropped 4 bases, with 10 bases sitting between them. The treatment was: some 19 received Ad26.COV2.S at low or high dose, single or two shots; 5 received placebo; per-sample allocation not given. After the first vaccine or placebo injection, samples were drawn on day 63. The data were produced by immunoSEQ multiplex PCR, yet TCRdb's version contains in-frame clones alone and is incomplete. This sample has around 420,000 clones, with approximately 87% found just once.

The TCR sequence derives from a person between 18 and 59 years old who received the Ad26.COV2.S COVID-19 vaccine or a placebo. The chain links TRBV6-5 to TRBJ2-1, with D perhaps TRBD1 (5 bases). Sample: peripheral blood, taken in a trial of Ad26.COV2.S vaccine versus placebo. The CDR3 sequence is CASSYSRTNYNEQFF. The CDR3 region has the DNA TGTGCCAGCAGTTACTCCCGGACAAATTACAATGAGCAGTTCTTC.